This T cell receptor (beta chain) comes out of a study of T cell responses to AZD1222 COVID-19 vaccine. Study background: Combined were second doses at about 4 or about 12 weeks. Study results and limitations: Close to half of spike-specific TCRs reportedly recognize unmutated variant regions.

This clone was detected only a few times. What it binds is not known. V shed 5 bases and J shed 4 bases, with 12 bases lying between them. The CDR3 is 15 amino acids. Germline CDR1 and CDR2: SGHVS and FNYEAQ. Clones were sequenced by immunoSEQ multiplex PCR, and TCRdb holds only the in-frame ones, with some missing. The sample yields about 150,000 clones, approximately 90% seen once. The sample was peripheral blood, taken on day 0 of AZD1222 vaccination. The source of this sequence is an adult in good health. The gene calls are TRBV7-6 and TRBJ1-6; D may be TRBD1 (6 bases). CDR3 coding DNA: TGTGCCAGCAGCCAAGGACAGAAATATAATTCACCCCTCCACTTT. Its translation is CASSQGQKYNSPLHF.